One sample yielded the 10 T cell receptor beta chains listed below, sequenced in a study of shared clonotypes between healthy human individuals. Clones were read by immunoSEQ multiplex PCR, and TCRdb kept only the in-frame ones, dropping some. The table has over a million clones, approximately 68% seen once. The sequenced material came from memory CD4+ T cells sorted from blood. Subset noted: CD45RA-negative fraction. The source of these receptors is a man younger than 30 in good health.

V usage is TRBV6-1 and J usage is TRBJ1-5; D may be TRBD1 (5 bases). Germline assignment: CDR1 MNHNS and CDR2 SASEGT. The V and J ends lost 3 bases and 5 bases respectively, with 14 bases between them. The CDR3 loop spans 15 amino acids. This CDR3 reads CASSEEGAGHQPQHF. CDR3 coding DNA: TGTGCCAGCAGTGAGGAGGGCGCGGGACATCAGCCCCAGCATTTT.

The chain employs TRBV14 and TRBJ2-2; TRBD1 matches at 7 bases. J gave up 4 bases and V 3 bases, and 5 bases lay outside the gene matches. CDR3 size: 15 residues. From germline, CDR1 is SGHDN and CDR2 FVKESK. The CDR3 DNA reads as TGTGCCAGCAGCCAGCTACAGGGGAGCACCGGGGAGCTGTTTTTT. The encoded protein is CASSQLQGSTGELFF.

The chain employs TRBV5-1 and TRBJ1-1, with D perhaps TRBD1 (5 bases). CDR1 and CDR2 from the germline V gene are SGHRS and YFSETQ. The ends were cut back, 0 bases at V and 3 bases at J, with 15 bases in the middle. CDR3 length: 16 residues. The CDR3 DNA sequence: TGCGCCAGCAGCTTGGGGGGGTCCTCACCTTACACTGAAGCTTTCTTT. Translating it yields CASSLGGSSPYTEAFF.

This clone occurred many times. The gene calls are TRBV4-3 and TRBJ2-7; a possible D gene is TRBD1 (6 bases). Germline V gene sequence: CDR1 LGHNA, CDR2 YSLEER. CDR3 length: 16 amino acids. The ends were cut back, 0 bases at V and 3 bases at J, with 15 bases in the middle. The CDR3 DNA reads TGCGCCAGCAGCCAAGATATAACAGGGTCATTCTACGAGCAGTACTTC. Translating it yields CASSQDITGSFYEQYF.

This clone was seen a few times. The DNA of the CDR3 is TGTGCCAGTAGCGACTCGTGGGGGAATTCACCCCTCCACTTT. Residues: CASSDSWGNSPLHF. The gene calls are TRBV19 and TRBJ1-6; a weak D match, TRBD1 (5 bases). Deletions cut 6 bases from V and 7 bases from J, with 13 bases between. Per the germline V gene, CDR1 is LNHDA and CDR2 is SQIVND (reference sequence). The CDR3 consists of 14 residues.

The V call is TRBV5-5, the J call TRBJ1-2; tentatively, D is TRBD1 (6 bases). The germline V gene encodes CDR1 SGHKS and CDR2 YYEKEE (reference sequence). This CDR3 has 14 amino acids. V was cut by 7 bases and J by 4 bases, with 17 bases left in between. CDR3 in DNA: TGTGCCAGCGGAAACAGGGATCGTGGCTATGGCTACACCTTC. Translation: CASGNRDRGYGYTF.

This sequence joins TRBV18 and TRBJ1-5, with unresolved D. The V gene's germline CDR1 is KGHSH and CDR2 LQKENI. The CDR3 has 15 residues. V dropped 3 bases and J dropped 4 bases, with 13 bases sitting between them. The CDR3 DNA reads TGTGCCAGCTCACCCCAAGGCACAAAGAATCAGCCCCAGCATTTT. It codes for CASSPQGTKNQPQHF.

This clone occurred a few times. Here the CDR3 reads CASSYSTRSPLHF. The CDR3 coding sequence is TGTGCCAGCAGTTACTCGACGAGATCACCCCTCCACTTT. The V and J genes are TRBV6-5 and TRBJ1-6; D remains unclear. The V gene lost 0 bases and the J gene lost 10 bases, with 7 bases spanning the gap. CDR1 and CDR2 from the germline V gene are MNHEY and SVGAGI. The CDR3 sequence is 13 residues long.

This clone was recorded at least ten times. The CDR3 reads CASSLEGQGEKLFF. The CDR3 DNA follows: TGCGCCAGCAGCCTCGAGGGCCAGGGTGAAAAACTGTTTTTT. The chain links TRBV5-1 to TRBJ1-4, with TRBD1 as a possible D gene (5 bases). Looked up from germline, CDR1 is SGHRS and CDR2 is YFSETQ. This CDR3 has 14 residues. V lost 4 bases, J lost 7 bases, and 14 bases lay in between.

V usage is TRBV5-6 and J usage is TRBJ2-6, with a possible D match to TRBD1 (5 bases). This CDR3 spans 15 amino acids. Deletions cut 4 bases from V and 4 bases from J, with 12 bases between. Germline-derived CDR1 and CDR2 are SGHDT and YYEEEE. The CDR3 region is CASSPWTSGANVLTF. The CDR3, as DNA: TGTGCCAGCAGCCCGTGGACATCAGGGGCCAACGTCCTGACTTTC. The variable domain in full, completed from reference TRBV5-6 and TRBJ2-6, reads DAGVTQSPTHLIKTRGQQVTLRCSPKSGHDTVSWYQQALGQGPQFIFQYYEEEERQRGNFPDRFSGHQFPNYSSELNVNALLLGDSALYLCASSPWTSGANVLTFGAGSRLTVL.